The 17 T cell receptor beta chains given below trace back to one sample, sequenced in a study of blood T cell repertoires in COVID-19. Profiling relied on immunoSEQ multiplex PCR, and the TCRdb table lists in-frame clones only, not all of them. Seen here are roughly 170,000 clones, 85% to 90% observed once, and the top ten hold approximately 13%. Source material: peripheral blood. Receptors originate from a woman between 70 and 85 years old with COVID-19, enrolled during active disease.

This clone showed up just a few times. The rearrangement links TRBV3-1 (or the pseudogene TRBV3-2) to TRBJ1-1, with 10 nucleotides matching TRBD1. The CDR3 extends over 14 amino acids. Looked up from germline, CDR1 is LGHDT and CDR2 is YNNKEL (reference sequence). V shed 2 bases and J 10 bases; nucleotides not matched to a gene: 7. Here the CDR3 DNA reads TGTGCCAGCAGCCAAAGAGGGACAGGGGCCGGAGCTTTCTTT. This sequence encodes CASSQRGTGAGAFF.

The chain links TRBV24-1 to TRBJ1-1, with 10 bases matching TRBD1. This CDR3 is built from 15 residues. Germline V gives CDR1 KGHDR, CDR2 SFDVKD. J lost 3 bases, V lost 4 bases, and 4 bases had no gene match. The CDR3 loop reads CATSDKDRGDTEAFF. The DNA of the CDR3 is TGTGCCACCAGTGACAAGGACAGGGGGGACACTGAAGCTTTCTTT.

This chain links TRBV5-1 with TRBJ1-1; 7 nucleotides agree with TRBD1. The CDR3 has 13 residues. Germline CDR1 SGHRS, CDR2 YFSETQ. The V and J ends lost 0 bases and 8 bases, in that order; junction bases with no gene match: 4. The CDR3 is CASSLAGTVEAFF. In nucleotides, the CDR3 is TGCGCCAGCAGCTTGGCCGGGACAGTAGAAGCTTTCTTT.

The chain is built from TRBV11-1 and TRBJ2-1; D is perhaps TRBD2 (6 bases). Germline V gene sequence: CDR1 SGHAT, CDR2 FQDESV (reference sequence). CDR3 length: 14 amino acids. Trimming removed 8 bases at V and 3 bases at J, with 14 bases between. Written as DNA, the CDR3 is TGTGCCAGCCGTGGGGGGAAAGACTACAATGAGCAGTTCTTC. Encoded protein: CASRGGKDYNEQFF.

The chain has TRBV6-1 and TRBJ2-7, with 8 bases aligning to TRBD1. Germline V CDR1 and CDR2: MNHNS, SASEGT. CDR3 length equals 15 residues. J gave up 0 bases and V 2 bases, and 3 bases lay outside the gene matches. CDR3 bases: TGTGCCAGCAGTGAAACCGGACAGGGCTCCTACGAGCAGTACTTC. Translated: CASSETGQGSYEQYF.

The rearrangement links TRBV4-2 to TRBJ2-3; 10 bases map to TRBD2. There are 18 residues in the CDR3. Trimming removed 0 bases from V and 2 bases from J; junction bases left unmatched: 8. Germline CDR1 reads LGHNA; CDR2 reads YNFKEQ. CDR3 bases: TGTGCCAGCAGCCAAGAAGGGCCAGCGGGAGGGAACACAGATACGCAGTATTTT. Its translation: CASSQEGPAGGNTDTQYF.

This clone was observed a single time. The V call is TRBV5-4, the J call TRBJ2-5; 7 nucleotides align to TRBD1. Trimming cost V 2 bases and J 2 bases; bases outside gene matches: 6. CDR3 length equals 15 residues. Germline CDR1 SGHNT, CDR2 YYREEE (reference sequence). In DNA form, the CDR3 reads TGTGCCAGCAGCTTACGGACAGGTATACAAGAGACCCAGTACTTC. Its translation is CASSLRTGIQETQYF.

This chain connects TRBV29-1 to TRBJ2-1; 14 nucleotides match TRBD2. Germline assignment: CDR1 SQVTM and CDR2 ANQGSEA. This CDR3 is 14 amino acids long. With V trimmed by 7 bases and J by 8 bases, 7 bases remained unmatched. The CDR3 region has the DNA TGCAGCGCCAAGGGACTAGCGGGAGCCCATGAGCAGTTCTTC. Residues: CSAKGLAGAHEQFF.

V gene TRBV7-2 combines with J gene TRBJ2-3, with 8 bases lining up with TRBD1. Germline values: CDR1 SGHTA, CDR2 FQGNSA. V trimming: 5 bases; J trimming: 14 bases; junction bases outside the gene matches: 12. The length of the CDR3 is 13 residues. In nucleotides, the CDR3 is TGTGCCAGCAGCCCTCAGAGGCAGGGGGCGAGGTATTTT. It yields the protein CASSPQRQGARYF. The full variable domain, rest sourced from reference TRBV7-2 and TRBJ2-3, is GAGVSQSPSNKVTEKGKDVELRCDPISGHTALYWYRQSLGQGLEFLIYFQGNSAPDKSGLPSDRFSAERTGGSVSTLTIQRTQQEDSAVYLCASSPQRQGARYFGPGTRLTVL.

In this sample, this clone turned up once. The V call is TRBV10-1, the J call TRBJ2-7, with 9 nucleotides matching TRBD1. Germline V gene data show CDR1 as WNHNN and CDR2 as SYGVQD (reference sequence). The J segment lost 1 base and the V segment lost 5 bases, leaving 6 bases of the junction unmatched. This CDR3 is built from 15 residues. The CDR3 DNA is TGCGCCAGCAGTACTGGGGACAGGGAATCCTACGAGCAGTACTTC. Translated: CASSTGDRESYEQYF.

V gene TRBV5-4 combines with J gene TRBJ2-2; 13 positions match TRBD2. The germline V gene has CDR1 SGHNT and CDR2 YYREEE (reference sequence). V was pared by 4 bases and J by 5 bases, with 2 bases of the junction left unmatched. CDR3 length: 15 residues. The CDR3 DNA follows: TGTGCCAGCAGCCCGACTAGCGGGGGGACCGGGGAGCTGTTTTTT. Translated: CASSPTSGGTGELFF.

The chain is built from TRBV18 and TRBJ1-1, with D tentatively TRBD1 (6 bases). The CDR3 has 16 residues. Per germline, CDR1 KGHSH and CDR2 LQKENI. V lost 4 bases and J 0 bases, leaving 15 bases between the germline ends. The CDR3 sequence: CASSLTGTTVNTEAFF. CDR3 nucleotide sequence: TGTGCCAGCTCACTAACAGGGACCACCGTGAACACTGAAGCTTTCTTT.

J is TRBJ2-5 and V is TRBV5-1; possibly TRBD2 for D (5 bases). CDR1 SGHRS and CDR2 YFSETQ come from the germline V gene. The CDR3 spans 15 residues. V lost 3 bases, J lost 4 bases, and 16 bases lay in between. In DNA, the CDR3 is TGCGCCAGCAGCTATCGAGGTCGCGGGCCAGAGACCCAGTACTTC. This encodes CASSYRGRGPETQYF.

The chain recombines TRBV5-6 with TRBJ1-2, with D unclear. CDR1 is SGHDT, CDR2 YYEEEE, per germline. Trimming cost V 3 bases and J 8 bases, with 8 bases left between them. The CDR3 is 11 amino acids. The CDR3: CASSWPLGYTF. CDR3 in DNA: TGTGCCAGCAGCTGGCCTCTCGGCTACACCTTC.

CDR3 sequence reads: CASSVGTGAGEQYF. CDR3 nucleotide sequence: TGCGCCAGCAGCGTCGGGACAGGGGCGGGCGAGCAGTACTTC. The chain joins TRBV5-1 to TRBJ2-7; 10 bases are a match to TRBD1. CDR3 size: 14 residues. Per germline, CDR1 SGHRS and CDR2 YFSETQ. V lost 4 bases, J lost 6 bases, and 7 bases stayed unmatched.

V usage is TRBV7-3 and J usage is TRBJ2-2, with a weak D call TRBD2 (6 bases). V lost 0 bases, J lost 6 bases, and 14 bases lay in between. The CDR3 covers 16 residues. Germline CDR1 is SGHTA and CDR2 is FQGTGA. As DNA, the CDR3 is TGTGCCAGCAGCTTAACGTCCGGAGGGGTTGCCGGGGAGCTGTTTTTT. As protein: CASSLTSGGVAGELFF.

The chain carries TRBV7-9 and TRBJ1-1; the D is unclear. V gave up 7 bases and J gave up 1 base, with 7 bases separating them. Germline loops: CDR1 SEHNR, CDR2 FQNEAQ (reference sequence). The CDR3 runs 12 residues. CDR3 coding DNA: TGTGCCAGCAAGAGAGAGAACACTGAAGCTTTCTTT. Translation gives CASKRENTEAFF.